The rows below give T cell receptor beta chains drawn from one sample of a study of human thymus T cells. Using immunoSEQ multiplex PCR, the repertoire was profiled, and TCRdb retains in-frame clones only, with some absent. The sample has tens of thousands of clones; around 94% are singletons. The sequenced material came from blood. Receptors were obtained from a boy in the first two years of life with a congenital heart defect but otherwise immunologically healthy. CDR3s leave out the opening cysteine and the closing phenylalanine or tryptophan. Fields, in order: J gene, clone size, V gene, CDR3 protein. Clone size is not always given. Where it is, it says once, few, many or a class for expanded clones.

TRBJ2-3 - TRBV11-3 ASSLDGGKGPTDTQY
TRBJ1-1 - TRBV6-5 ASSPRAGEGTEAF
TRBJ2-2 - TRBV4-3 ASSQDVLSGGTFGTGELF
TRBJ1-1 - TRBV5-6 ASSIFPRAGTEAF
TRBJ2-5 - TRBV9 ASSGISSVTQY
TRBJ2-1 once TRBV27 ASSLELAGYNEQF
TRBJ1-1 - TRBV19 ASSIGEWDTEAF
TRBJ2-5 - TRBV6-1 ASSPRDPPLETQY
TRBJ1-1 once TRBV27 ASSLGTGGEAF
TRBJ1-1 - TRBV7-2 ASSLLVATEAF
TRBJ1-5 - TRBV5-1 ASSLGDQSNQPQH
TRBJ2-7 - TRBV7-9 ASSQGEYYEQY
TRBJ1-5 - TRBV10-3 AISAREVDQPQH
TRBJ2-5 - TRBV6-1 ASSAQGARETQY
TRBJ2-5 - TRBV23-1 ASSLISGLAGGMYQETQY
TRBJ2-5 once TRBV4-2 ASSQGRQGETQY
TRBJ2-3 - TRBV2 ASRQSGGGADTQY
TRBJ2-7 - TRBV7-2 ASSLDLAAYEQY
TRBJ1-2 few TRBV5-4 ASSLDRRYGYT
TRBJ1-1 - TRBV19 ASSGQMNTEAF
TRBJ1-1 - TRBV6-5 ASSYSGDGETEAF
TRBJ2-7 - TRBV6-1 ASSARLAYEQY
TRBJ1-1 - TRBV19 ASSIPESGTGVVMNTEAF
TRBJ1-5 - TRBV7-9 ASSSGQFNQPQH
TRBJ1-1 - TRBV4-1 ASSPRPEGWVENTEAF